This T cell receptor beta chain was found in a study of T cell responses to AZD1222 COVID-19 vaccine. Regarding the study as a whole: Clonal diversity was possibly underestimated, and white British individuals and females predominated among donors.

For this clone: Its specificity is not known.

Sequencing used immunoSEQ multiplex PCR; TCRdb keeps in-frame clones, though not all of them. The sample is made up of over 120,000 clones, and the top ten hold about 2.2% of it. The CDR3 totals 15 residues. The germline gives CDR1 SGHVS, CDR2 FNYEAQ. The V and J ends lost 0 bases and 5 bases respectively, with 14 bases between them. The specimen was peripheral blood. This chain uses TRBV7-6 with TRBJ2-7, with D uncertain. This receptor was identified in an adult in good health. The CDR3 DNA reads TGTGCCAGCAGCTTAGCAACATCGGCAGCTCACGAGCAGTACTTC. Encoded protein: CASSLATSAAHEQYF.